The entry that follows covers one T cell receptor beta chain sequence. Using immunoSEQ multiplex PCR, the repertoire was profiled, and TCRdb retains in-frame clones only, with some absent. The sample yields about 85,000 clones, around 94% seen once. The CDR3 extends over 16 amino acids. Germline V CDR1 and CDR2: LNHDA, SQIVND (reference sequence). V lost 7 bases to trimming and J lost 4 bases, with 22 bases between them. The data are from a study of technical replicates of blood from a handful of donors. Sample: T cells isolated from PBMCs. The chain joins TRBV19 to TRBJ1-2, with D perhaps TRBD1 (6 bases). The sequence came from a human donor in good health. CDR3 nucleotides: TGTGCCAGTACCCCACTCCAGGGGATTGGTATCTATGGCTACACCTTC. This encodes CASTPLQGIGIYGYTF.